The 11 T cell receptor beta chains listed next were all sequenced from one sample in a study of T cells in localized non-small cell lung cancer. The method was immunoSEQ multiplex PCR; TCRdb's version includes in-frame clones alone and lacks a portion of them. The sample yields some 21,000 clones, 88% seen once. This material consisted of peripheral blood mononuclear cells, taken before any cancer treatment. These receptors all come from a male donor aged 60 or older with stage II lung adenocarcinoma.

The DNA of the CDR3 is TGTGCCAGCAGCTTGTCTTCGGCGAACACCGGGGAGCTGTTTTTT. Amino acid sequence: CASSLSSANTGELFF. J is TRBJ2-2 and V is TRBV7-2; D not resolved. The germline CDR1 and CDR2 sequences are SGHTA and FQGNSA. The CDR3 spans 15 residues. V dropped 3 bases and J dropped 0 bases, with 8 bases sitting between them.

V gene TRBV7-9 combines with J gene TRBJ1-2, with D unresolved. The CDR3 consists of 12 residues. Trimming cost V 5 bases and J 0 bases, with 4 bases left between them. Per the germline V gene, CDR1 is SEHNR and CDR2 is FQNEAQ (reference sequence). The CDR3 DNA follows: TGTGCCAGCAGCCCTTCTAACTATGGCTACACCTTC. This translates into CASSPSNYGYTF.

Written as DNA, the CDR3 is TGTGCCAGCAGTCCACAGGGAACTACCCACCTTTATTATAATCAGCCCCAGCATTTT. Translating gives CASSPQGTTHLYYNQPQHF. The V and J genes are TRBV27 and TRBJ1-5, with D possibly being TRBD1 (6 bases). Trimming removed 5 bases at V and 4 bases at J, with 27 bases between. The CDR3 totals 19 residues. CDR1 is MNHEY and CDR2 is SMNVEV in the germline V gene (reference sequence).

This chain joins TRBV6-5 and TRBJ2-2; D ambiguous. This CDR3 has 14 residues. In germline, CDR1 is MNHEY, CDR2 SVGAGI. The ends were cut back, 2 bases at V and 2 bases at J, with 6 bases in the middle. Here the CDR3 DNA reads TGTGCCAGCAGTTACCGCCGAAACACCGGGGAGCTGTTTTTT. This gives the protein CASSYRRNTGELFF.

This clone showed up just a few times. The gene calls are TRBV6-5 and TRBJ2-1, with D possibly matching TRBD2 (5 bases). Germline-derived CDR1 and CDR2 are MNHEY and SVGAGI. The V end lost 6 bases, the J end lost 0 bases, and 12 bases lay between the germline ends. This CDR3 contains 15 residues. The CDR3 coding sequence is TGTGCCAGCAGGAGGGCGTACCCCTCCTACAATGAGCAGTTCTTC. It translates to CASRRAYPSYNEQFF.

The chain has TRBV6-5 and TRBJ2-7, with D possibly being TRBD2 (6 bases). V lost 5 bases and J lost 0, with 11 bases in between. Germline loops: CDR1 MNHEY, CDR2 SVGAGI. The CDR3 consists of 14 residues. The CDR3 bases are TGTGCCAGCAGTAGGGACTTCAGCTCCTACGAGCAGTACTTC. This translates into CASSRDFSSYEQYF.

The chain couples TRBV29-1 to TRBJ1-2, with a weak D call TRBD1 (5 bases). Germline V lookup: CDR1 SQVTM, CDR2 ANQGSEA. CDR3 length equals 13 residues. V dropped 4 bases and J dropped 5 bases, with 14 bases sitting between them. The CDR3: CSVGGRNVYGYTF. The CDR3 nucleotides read TGCAGCGTTGGGGGCAGGAATGTGTATGGCTACACCTTC.

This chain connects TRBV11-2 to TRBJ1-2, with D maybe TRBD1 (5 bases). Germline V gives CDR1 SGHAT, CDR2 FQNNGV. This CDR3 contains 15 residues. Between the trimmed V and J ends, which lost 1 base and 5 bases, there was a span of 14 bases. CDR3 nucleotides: TGTGCCAGCAGCTTAGGAGCGGCCGAGGGGTATGGCTACACCTTC. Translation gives CASSLGAAEGYGYTF.

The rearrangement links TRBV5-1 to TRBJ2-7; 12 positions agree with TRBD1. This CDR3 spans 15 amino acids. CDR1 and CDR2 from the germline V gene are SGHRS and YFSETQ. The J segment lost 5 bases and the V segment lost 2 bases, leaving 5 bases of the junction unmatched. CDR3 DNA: TGCGCCAGCAGCTTACCCGGGACAGGGGGCAACGAGCAGTACTTC. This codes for CASSLPGTGGNEQYF.

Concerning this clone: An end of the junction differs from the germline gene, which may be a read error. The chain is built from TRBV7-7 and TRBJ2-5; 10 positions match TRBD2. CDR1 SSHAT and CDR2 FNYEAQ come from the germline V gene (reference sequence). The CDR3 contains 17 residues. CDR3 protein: CASSASGRGWPQETQYF. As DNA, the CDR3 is TGTGCTAGCAGCGCCAGCGGGAGGGGTTGGCCTCAAGAGACCCAGTACTTC.

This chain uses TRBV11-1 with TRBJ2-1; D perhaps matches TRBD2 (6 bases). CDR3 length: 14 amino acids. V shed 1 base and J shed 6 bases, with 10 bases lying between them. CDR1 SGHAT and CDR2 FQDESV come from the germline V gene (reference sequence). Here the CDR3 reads CASSLGTTTNEQFF. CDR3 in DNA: TGTGCCAGCAGCTTAGGGACTACTACCAATGAGCAGTTCTTC.